This T cell receptor (beta chain) was documented in a study of blood T cell repertoires in COVID-19 (TCRdb year 2020). Study-level background: Samples from collaborators originated in the United States, Italy and Spain and spanned both the acute and convalescent phases of COVID-19. The prospective study material was composed of cDNA or gDNA derived from T cells, B-cell-depleted T cells, or PBMCs. The dataset comprised deeply sampled blood TCRbeta repertoires from subjects exposed to, actively infected with, or recovered from COVID-19. Samples came from the ongoing ImmuneRACE study (first 160 participants) plus 1,254 subjects from 6 global collaborators. Where HLA class I and class II types were available, the types were taken from metadata supplied by the sample provider, not from assay-based typing. Sample metadata almost always included a de-identified subject ID, COVID-19 status, age in years and sex. The repertoires were made available in a free public database intended to serve as a resource for research on the immune response to SARS-CoV-2. The full study reports these points: Clinical and demographic metadata were provided uncurated, with the amount varying by source and participant.

About this clone itself: It lacks a known antigen. One base away there is no much larger clone; base qualities are not given.

The collaborating institutions used their own protocols to collect whole blood in K2EDTA tubes. For TCRbeta analysis, collaborators shipped samples as frozen whole blood, isolated PBMCs, or DNA extracted from either of those sample types. TCRbeta CDR3 regions were amplified from genomic DNA using the immunoSEQ Assay, a bias-controlled multiplex PCR. On the authors' methods: Within the assay, amplification of reference gene primers was used to estimate how many nucleated cells each sample contained. To quantify the absolute abundance of each unique TCRbeta CDR3 rearrangement, sequence reads were collapsed and filtered. Productive Simpson clonality was computed per sample as the square root of Simpson's diversity index over productive rearrangements. TCRdb retrieved this table from immuneACCESS and kept in-frame rearrangements only. Not all clones are present; in checked studies, unresolved V genes account for under half, and no reason is known for the remainder. V and J calls and clone size are as listed in that table; D and trimming were resolved from the DNA. The sample table records 340,000 or so clones; about four fifths of these occur just once. Clones ranked in the top ten supply 2.5% to 3.5% of the sample.

V is reduced by 3 bases and J by 9 bases, leaving a spacing of 15 bases between them. The CDR3 sequence holds 14 residues, the cysteine and phenylalanine included. Only the CDR3 DNA is retained, 42 bases long and in frame from the first base. CDR1 and CDR2, per the germline V gene (reference sequence), are SGHNT and YYREEE. The sequence came from a young man with active or convalescent COVID-19. Sample: peripheral blood. The chain employs TRBV5-4 and TRBJ2-2; the best D guess is TRBD2, with 5 bases matching. This receptor has the CDR3 CASSWGMAGRELFF. The DNA is as follows: TGTGCCAGCAGCTGGGGAATGGCGGGCAGGGAGCTGTTTTTT.